The T cell receptor (beta chain) described here comes from a study of shared clonotypes between healthy human individuals. At the level of the study: There were three CD4 naive, three CD4 memory, two CD8 naive and one CD8 memory plates per donor.

Germline values: CDR1 LGHNT, CDR2 FRNRAP. V was shortened by 9 bases and J by 2 bases, with 14 bases between the two germline ends. This CDR3 comprises 14 residues. Study conclusions and caveats: Sampling involved blood alone; tissue repertoires likely differ.

This clone showed up just once. Its cognate antigen is unknown. Deep level was the assay's run setting. The table came from immunoSEQ multiplex PCR; TCRdb's copy has only in-frame clones and leaves some out. Of 850,000 to 1,200,000 clones listed, around four fifths are singletons. Everyone who donated was a Caucasian adult who lived in Nashville, Tennessee. The chain uses TRBV12-5 and TRBJ2-1, with TRBD2 as a possible D gene (5 bases). This sequence originates from a man aged 18 to 30 in good health. The sample consisted of memory CD4+ T cells sorted from blood. Documented subset: CD45RA-negative fraction. CDR3 sequence: CASLEAATYNEQFF. CDR3 nucleotides: TGTGCTAGCCTAGAAGCGGCTACCTACAATGAGCAGTTCTTC.